These T cell receptor beta chains were read from a single sample in a study of shared clonotypes between healthy human individuals. Data came from immunoSEQ multiplex PCR; TCRdb stores just in-frame clones and leaves some out. The profile shows some 690,000 clones, 90% of them singletons. The source material was memory CD8+ T cells from PBMCs. The receptors shown here come from a man aged 18 to 29 in good health. Some clones in this sample may be carry-over from other donors' samples. The CDR3 runs from the conserved cysteine through the conserved F or W. A D gene is named only where the DNA matches it firmly. The size of a clone is reported for some rows only, either as once, few or many, or as a class for expanded clones.

14 TRBJ2-5 few TRBD2 TRBV30 CAWGWGLAGETQYF TGTGCCTGGGGTTGGGGACTAGCGGGAGAGACCCAGTACTTC
19 TRBJ1-5 NA TRBD1 TRBV28 CASSLPQGFRGYSNQPQHF TGTGCCAGCAGTTTACCACAGGGGTTCAGGGGCTATAGCAATCAGCCCCAGCATTTT
14 TRBJ2-1 once NA TRBV7-9 CASPGPLDYNEQFF TGTGCCAGCCCGGGCCCTCTGGATTACAATGAGCAGTTCTTC
14 TRBJ2-1 NA TRBD2 TRBV2 CASRSSGRAGEQFF TGTGCCAGCAGGTCTAGCGGGAGGGCCGGTGAGCAGTTCTTC
13 TRBJ1-5 NA NA TRBV15 CATSGNSNQPQHF TGTGCCACCAGCGGCAATAGCAATCAGCCCCAGCATTTT
15 TRBJ2-7 NA NA TRBV11-2 CASSPRAGGSYEQYF TGTGCCAGCAGCCCCCGGGCAGGGGGGTCCTACGAGCAGTACTTC
12 TRBJ2-7 NA NA TRBV29-1 CSAGAALYEQYF TGCAGCGCTGGGGCAGCCCTCTACGAGCAGTACTTC
15 TRBJ2-1 NA TRBD1 TRBV7-6 CASSLEGGGYNEQFF TGTGCCAGCAGCTTAGAAGGGGGCGGCTACAATGAGCAGTTCTTC
14 TRBJ1-1 NA NA TRBV13 CASSAGDTGSEAFF TGTGCCAGCAGCGCGGGGGACACAGGCTCTGAAGCTTTCTTT
12 TRBJ2-7 NA NA TRBV14 CASSQVVWEQYF TGTGCCAGCAGCCAAGTTGTCTGGGAGCAGTACTTC
13 TRBJ2-5 once NA TRBV19 CASSMVVRETQYF TGTGCCAGTAGTATGGTCGTTAGAGAGACCCAGTACTTC
13 TRBJ2-1 NA NA TRBV13 CASSLQGGNEQFF TGTGCCAGCAGCTTACAAGGCGGCAATGAGCAGTTCTTC
14 TRBJ2-2 once NA TRBV28 CASSFPQAGGELFF TGTGCCAGCAGTTTTCCGCAGGCCGGGGGGGAGCTGTTTTTT
15 TRBJ2-3 NA NA TRBV27 CASSLFPGSTDTQYF TGTGCCAGCAGTTTATTTCCCGGGAGCACAGATACGCAGTATTTT
16 TRBJ2-2 NA TRBD1 TRBV11-2 CASSSKDREKSGELFF TGTGCCAGCAGCTCTAAGGACAGGGAGAAATCCGGGGAGCTGTTTTTT
15 TRBJ2-5 NA NA TRBV5-4 CASSLGRSSQETQYF TGTGCCAGCAGCTTGGGGAGGTCCAGCCAAGAGACCCAGTACTTC
15 TRBJ1-5 NA TRBD1 TRBV2 CASSGGQVSNQPQHF TGTGCCAGCAGTGGGGGACAGGTTAGCAATCAGCCCCAGCATTTT
14 TRBJ2-7 NA TRBD2 TRBV7-6 CASSVRREGYEQYF TGTGCCAGCAGCGTTAGGCGGGAGGGCTACGAGCAGTACTTC
19 TRBJ2-7 once TRBD2 TRBV27 CASSPNSEIPGLVNYEQYF TGTGCCAGCAGTCCCAATTCGGAGATACCGGGACTAGTGAACTACGAGCAGTACTTC
16 TRBJ1-3 NA TRBD1 TRBV9 CASSADREMDGNTIYF TGTGCCAGCAGCGCCGACAGGGAGATGGATGGAAACACCATATATTTT
13 TRBJ1-2 NA NA TRBV27 CASSSIDVDGYTF TGTGCCAGCAGTTCCATAGATGTGGATGGCTACACCTTC
13 TRBJ2-3 NA NA TRBV9 CASSVVVADTQYF TGTGCCAGCAGCGTAGTCGTTGCGGATACGCAGTATTTT
16 TRBJ2-1 NA TRBD2 TRBV10-3 CAISPVRLAGSNEQFF TGTGCCATCAGCCCCGTTCGACTAGCGGGATCGAATGAGCAGTTCTTC
14 TRBJ2-5 once NA TRBV13 CASSPPGYQETQYF TGTGCCAGCAGCCCCCCGGGGTACCAAGAGACCCAGTACTTC
17 TRBJ1-4 NA NA TRBV27 CASSLSGQGYLAEKLFF TGTGCCAGCAGTTTATCCGGGCAGGGGTATTTGGCTGAAAAACTGTTTTTT
12 TRBJ2-3 NA NA TRBV30 CAWKGRPDTQYF TGTGCCTGGAAGGGGAGGCCAGATACGCAGTATTTT
15 TRBJ2-5 NA NA TRBV7-2 CASSSFGIGPETQYF TGTGCCAGCAGCTCATTTGGAATAGGCCCCGAGACCCAGTACTTC